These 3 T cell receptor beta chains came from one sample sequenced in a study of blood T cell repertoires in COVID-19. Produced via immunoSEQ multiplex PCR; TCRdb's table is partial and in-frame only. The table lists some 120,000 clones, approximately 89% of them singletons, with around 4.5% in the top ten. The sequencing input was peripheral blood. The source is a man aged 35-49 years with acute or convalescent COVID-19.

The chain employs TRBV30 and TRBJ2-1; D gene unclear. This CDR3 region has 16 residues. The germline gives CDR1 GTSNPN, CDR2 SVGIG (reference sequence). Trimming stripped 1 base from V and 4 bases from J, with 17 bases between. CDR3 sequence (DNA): TGTGCCTGGAGTGGATCCTCGGCCCTGAGGTACAATGAGCAGTTCTTC. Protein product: CAWSGSSALRYNEQFF.

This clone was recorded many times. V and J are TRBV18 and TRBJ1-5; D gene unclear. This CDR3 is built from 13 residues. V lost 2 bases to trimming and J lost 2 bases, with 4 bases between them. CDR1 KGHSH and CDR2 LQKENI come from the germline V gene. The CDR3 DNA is TGTGCCAGCTCACCAGCGGGCAATCAGCCCCAGCATTTT. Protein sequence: CASSPAGNQPQHF.

For the CDR3, the DNA is TGTGCCAGCAGCCAAGCGGCAGGAGGAAACACCATATATTTT. Its translation: CASSQAAGGNTIYF. V is TRBV3-1 (or the pseudogene TRBV3-2) and J is TRBJ1-3; D unresolved. Trimming removed 1 base at V and 4 bases at J, with 8 bases between. Germline V gives CDR1 LGHDT, CDR2 YNNKEL (reference sequence). The CDR3 spans 14 residues.